The 26 T cell receptor beta chains below come from one sample, sequenced in a study of blood T cell repertoires in COVID-19. Data came from immunoSEQ multiplex PCR; TCRdb stores just in-frame clones and leaves some out. The data show around 38,000 clones, with 87% seen just once and more than 4.5% held by the top ten. Sequenced material: peripheral blood. Receptor source: a man aged 60-69 years with COVID-19, enrolled during active disease.

This clone showed up just once. J is TRBJ1-3 and V is TRBV2; 7 bases fit TRBD1. The J segment lost 4 bases and the V segment lost 6 bases, leaving 9 bases of the junction unmatched. CDR1 is SNHLY and CDR2 is FYNNEI in the germline V gene. The CDR3 is made up of 15 amino acids. CDR3 in DNA: TGTGCCAGCAGCCCGGGACAGTTTCCCGGAAACACCATATATTTT. Residues: CASSPGQFPGNTIYF.

J is TRBJ1-6 and V is TRBV12-3 or TRBV12-4, with D possibly TRBD1 on 6 matching bases. The CDR3 loop spans 12 amino acids. Trimming cost V 6 bases and J 7 bases, with 7 bases left between them. The CDR3, as DNA: TGTGCCAGCAGCAGGGGAAATTCACCCCTCCACTTT. Protein: CASSRGNSPLHF.

This chain uses TRBV7-9 with TRBJ1-2; D might be TRBD1 (6 bases). Germline assignment: CDR1 SEHNR and CDR2 FQNEAQ (reference sequence). Trimming removed 8 bases from V and 8 bases from J, with 15 bases in between. The CDR3 runs to 12 residues. For the CDR3, the DNA is TGTGCCAGCCACGAATCAGGGGCCGGCTACACCTTC. It codes for CASHESGAGYTF.

The genes are TRBV5-1 and TRBJ1-4; 10 nucleotides align to TRBD1. Germline trimming cut 0 bases from V and 4 bases from J; bases unmatched to any gene: 3. Germline CDR1 reads SGHRS; CDR2 reads YFSETQ. This CDR3 has 16 residues. CDR3 sequence reads: CASSLGQGAFNEKLFF. DNA of the CDR3: TGCGCCAGCAGCTTGGGACAGGGGGCGTTTAATGAAAAACTGTTTTTT.

The chain recombines TRBV9 with TRBJ2-7; 8 positions match TRBD2. The trim removed 2 bases at V and 7 bases at J, leaving 8 bases unmatched. Germline V gene lookup returns CDR1 SGDLS and CDR2 YYNGEE. CDR3 length equals 14 residues. The CDR3 reads CASSVGGRPTEQYF. The CDR3 DNA follows: TGTGCCAGCAGCGTGGGCGGGAGGCCGACTGAGCAGTACTTC.

The V call is TRBV12-3 or TRBV12-4, the J call TRBJ1-2; 8 nucleotides align to TRBD1. This CDR3 spans 13 amino acids. The V segment lost 4 bases and the J segment 4 bases; nucleotides outside the gene matches: 2. The CDR3 reads CASSSGQAYGYTF. In DNA form, the CDR3 reads TGTGCCAGCAGTTCGGGACAGGCCTATGGCTACACCTTC.

This sequence joins TRBV4-2 and TRBJ2-7; D call uncertain. With 3 bases removed from V and 5 bases from J, the gap between germline ends came to 11 bases. Germline assignment: CDR1 LGHNA and CDR2 YNFKEQ. The CDR3 contains 13 residues. CDR3 in DNA: TGTGCCAGCAGCCAGACCCTAGAGGACGAGCAGTACTTC. Its translation is CASSQTLEDEQYF.

Comment on this clone: One end of the junction fails to match germline, which may point to a read error. The V and J genes are TRBV6-1 and TRBJ1-2, with D maybe TRBD1 (5 bases). The CDR3 runs 15 residues. Germline CDR1 reads MNHNS; CDR2 reads SASEGT. The CDR3 nucleotides are TGTGCCAGCACTGAAGGGAGCAGGGTTAACTATGGCTACACCTTC. Its protein is CASTEGSRVNYGYTF.

This clone has a handful of counts. This sequence joins TRBV4-1 and TRBJ2-7; 8 bases are shared with TRBD2. With V trimmed by 2 bases and J by 2 bases, 14 bases remained unmatched. Germline lookup yields CDR1 MGHRA and CDR2 YSYEKL. This CDR3 has 18 residues. This chain's CDR3 is CASSQWGGRAGEAYEQYF. CDR3 coding DNA: TGCGCCAGCAGCCAATGGGGGGGGCGAGCGGGAGAAGCCTACGAGCAGTACTTC.

The chain links TRBV6-5 to TRBJ1-1; possibly TRBD1 for D (5 bases). V was shortened by 7 bases and J by 6 bases, with 18 bases between the two germline ends. Germline V gene data show CDR1 as MNHEY and CDR2 as SVGAGI. This CDR3 spans 14 amino acids. This chain's CDR3 is CASIRSSGWPEAFF. The DNA of the CDR3 is TGTGCCAGCATCCGAAGCTCAGGGTGGCCTGAAGCTTTCTTT.

This chain links TRBV25-1 with TRBJ2-7; D gene ambiguous. Germline loops: CDR1 MGHDK, CDR2 SYGVNS. The V end was cut by 3 bases, the J end by 4 bases, with 4 bases between. There are 11 residues in the CDR3. The CDR3 DNA follows: TGTGCCAGCAGTGACCGGTACGAGCAGTACTTC. Translation: CASSDRYEQYF.

V gene TRBV23-1 combines with J gene TRBJ2-7, with D possibly TRBD2 on 5 matching bases. TRBV23-1 is designated an ORF whose function remains uncertain. CDR3 size: 13 residues. V lost 3 bases to trimming and J lost 5 bases, with 11 bases between them. CDR3 coding DNA: TGCGCCAGCAGTCATGTACGGGGTGACGAGCAGTACTTC. The encoded protein is CASSHVRGDEQYF.

The gene calls are TRBV19 and TRBJ1-1; maybe TRBD1 (6 bases). V lost 4 bases to trimming and J lost 4 bases, with 10 bases between them. This CDR3 contains 13 residues. CDR1 and CDR2 from the germline V gene are LNHDA and SQIVND (reference sequence). The chain's CDR3 is CASSRGLGTEAFF. The DNA for the CDR3 is TGTGCCAGTAGTAGGGGGCTTGGCACTGAAGCTTTCTTT.

The rearrangement joins TRBV11-2 to TRBJ1-1, with TRBD1 as a possible D gene (6 bases). Trimming stripped 2 bases from V and 5 bases from J, with 24 bases between. This CDR3 comprises 18 residues. Germline V gene lookup returns CDR1 SGHAT and CDR2 FQNNGV. The CDR3: CASSLQSRGGTGWTEAFF. The CDR3 DNA sequence: TGTGCCAGCAGCTTACAATCGAGGGGGGGCACAGGGTGGACTGAAGCTTTCTTT.

V gene TRBV30 combines with J gene TRBJ2-1, with D possibly being TRBD1 (5 bases). Germline V lookup: CDR1 GTSNPN, CDR2 SVGIG (reference sequence). V lost 2 bases and J lost 5, with 19 bases in between. The CDR3 totals 16 residues. This CDR3 is CAWSPPQGQGHNEQFF. As DNA, the CDR3 is TGTGCCTGGAGTCCTCCGCAAGGACAAGGACACAATGAGCAGTTCTTC. The full variable domain, its missing parts supplied by reference TRBV30 and TRBJ2-1, is SQTIHQWPATLVQPVGSPLSLECTVEGTSNPNLYWYRQAAGRGLQLLFYSVGIGQISSEVPQNLSASRPQDRQFILSSKKLLLSDSGFYLCAWSPPQGQGHNEQFFGPGTRLTVL.

This chain links TRBV3-1 (or the pseudogene TRBV3-2) with TRBJ1-2, with a possible D match to TRBD1 (6 bases). The CDR3 loop spans 14 amino acids. Germline V gene data show CDR1 as LGHDT and CDR2 as YNNKEL (reference sequence). The V end was cut by 4 bases, the J end by 5 bases, with 14 bases between. The CDR3 reads CASSLRDTGYGYTF. CDR3 in DNA: TGTGCCAGCAGCCTCCGGGACACAGGGTATGGCTACACCTTC.

The chain recombines TRBV19 with TRBJ2-5, with 7 bases lining up with TRBD1. J lost 1 base, V lost 5 bases, and 13 bases had no gene match. This CDR3 has 17 amino acids. Looked up from germline, CDR1 is LNHDA and CDR2 is SQIVND (reference sequence). DNA of the CDR3: TGTGCCAGTAGTCGGACAGGTGGTTCCCCCCTCCAAGAGACCCAGTACTTC. Translated: CASSRTGGSPLQETQYF.

The V gene is TRBV19, the J gene TRBJ2-1; a possible D gene is TRBD2 (6 bases). The CDR3 loop spans 15 amino acids. V lost 5 bases to trimming and J lost 7 bases, with 18 bases between them. CDR1 is LNHDA, CDR2 SQIVND, per germline (reference sequence). CDR3 amino acids: CASSEASESWNEQFF. The CDR3 nucleotides are TGTGCCAGTAGTGAGGCTAGCGAATCTTGGAATGAGCAGTTCTTC.

The chain carries TRBV2 and TRBJ2-3; a weak D match, TRBD2 (5 bases). Trimming pared 7 bases from V and 0 bases from J, leaving 11 bases between. CDR3 length: 14 residues. Germline lookup yields CDR1 SNHLY and CDR2 FYNNEI. DNA for the CDR3: TGTGCCAGCAATCGGGCGGGCAGCACAGATACGCAGTATTTT. Its translation is CASNRAGSTDTQYF.

The rearrangement uses TRBV29-1 and TRBJ2-5; 7 nucleotides match TRBD1. Germline CDR1 reads SQVTM; CDR2 reads ANQGSEA. The CDR3 consists of 14 residues. Germline trimming cut 3 bases from V and 10 bases from J; bases unmatched to any gene: 14. This CDR3 is CSVEQQGGLKGQYF. In DNA form, the CDR3 reads TGCAGCGTTGAGCAACAAGGGGGCCTGAAAGGCCAGTACTTC.

The chain employs TRBV5-4 and TRBJ2-7; 7 nucleotides align to TRBD1. With 4 bases clipped from V and 2 bases from J, the junction kept 9 bases outside the gene matches. CDR1 SGHNT and CDR2 YYREEE come from the germline V gene (reference sequence). This CDR3 contains 15 residues. The DNA of the CDR3 is TGTGCCAGCAGCCCGCGCCGGACAGGAGCCTACGAGCAGTACTTC. Translated: CASSPRRTGAYEQYF.

V is TRBV19 and J is TRBJ1-5; the match to TRBD1 covers 10 bases. Germline CDR1 reads LNHDA; CDR2 reads SQIVND (reference sequence). Germline trimming cut 6 bases from V and 1 base from J; bases unmatched to any gene: 6. The CDR3 runs 16 residues. This chain's CDR3 is CASSRRQGASNQPQHF. The CDR3 nucleotides are TGTGCCAGTAGCCGAAGACAGGGGGCGAGCAATCAGCCCCAGCATTTT.

As regards this clone: This same CDR3 is encoded by further DNA sequences in the sample. V gene TRBV3-1 (or the pseudogene TRBV3-2) combines with J gene TRBJ2-6; 10 bases fit TRBD1. The ends lost 4 bases at V and 0 bases at J; junction bases unmatched: 3. This CDR3 region has 17 residues. Per the germline V gene, CDR1 is LGHDT and CDR2 is YNNKEL (reference sequence). The CDR3 loop is CASSPRTGGSGANVLTF. The DNA of the CDR3 is TGTGCCAGCAGCCCTCGGACAGGGGGCTCTGGGGCCAACGTCCTGACTTTC.

This sequence joins TRBV5-1 and TRBJ2-7; 8 bases map to TRBD1. Germline CDR1 is SGHRS and CDR2 is YFSETQ. CDR3 length equals 18 residues. Trimming at V came to 0 bases and at J to 0 bases, leaving 11 bases not matched to a gene. The CDR3 region is CASSLAGRGLSHSYEQYF. CDR3 nucleotides: TGCGCCAGCAGCTTGGCGGGCAGGGGGCTGTCGCACTCCTACGAGCAGTACTTC.

The rearrangement links TRBV5-6 to TRBJ2-7, with 11 bases aligning to TRBD2. J lost 7 bases, V lost 3 bases, and 9 bases had no gene match. This CDR3 comprises 15 residues. From germline, CDR1 is SGHDT and CDR2 YYEEEE. In DNA, the CDR3 is TGTGCCAGCAGCTATGTAGCGGGAGGGCCTTGGGAGCAGTACTTC. This translates into CASSYVAGGPWEQYF. The full variable domain, rest sourced from reference TRBV5-6 and TRBJ2-7, is DAGVTQSPTHLIKTRGQQVTLRCSPKSGHDTVSWYQQALGQGPQFIFQYYEEEERQRGNFPDRFSGHQFPNYSSELNVNALLLGDSALYLCASSYVAGGPWEQYFGPGTRLTVT.

The chain links TRBV12-5 to TRBJ2-5, with 13 bases matching TRBD2. Germline V gene lookup returns CDR1 LGHNT and CDR2 FRNRAP. J lost 5 bases, V lost 0 bases, and 15 bases had no gene match. The CDR3 has 20 residues. The CDR3 sequence is CASGLVELPGLAGVYETQYF. The CDR3, as DNA: TGTGCTAGTGGTTTGGTAGAACTTCCTGGACTAGCGGGAGTCTACGAGACCCAGTACTTC.